This is a list of T cell receptor beta chains from one sample in a study of shared clonotypes between healthy human individuals. Clones were read by immunoSEQ multiplex PCR, and TCRdb kept only the in-frame ones, dropping some. The table records around 2,000,000 clones, 85% to 95% of them present only once. The sequencing input was naive CD8+ T cells from PBMCs. These receptors were taken from a man aged 18 to 35 in good health. Some clones in this sample may be carry-over from other donors' samples. CDR3s include the opening cysteine and the closing phenylalanine or tryptophan. Fields, in order: V gene, J gene, D gene, clone size, CDR3 DNA, CDR3 protein. D genes are given only for firm matches. Some rows mark clone size as missing; the rest say once, few, many or name a class of expanded clone.

>TRBV19|TRBJ2-2|.|.
TGTGCCAGTAGTTTTGGCAGGGGCACCGGGGAGCTGTTTTTT
CASSFGRGTGELFF
>TRBV11-2|TRBJ2-1|.|.
TGTGCCAGCAGCTTAGGTGGAGGGTCCAACAATGAGCAGTTCTTC
CASSLGGGSNNEQFF
>TRBV7-9|TRBJ2-3|TRBD2|.
TGTGCCAGCAGCCCAGCCTCTAGCGGGAGGGCCGTGTCAGATACGCAGTATTTT
CASSPASSGRAVSDTQYF
>TRBV10-3|TRBJ2-1|.|once
TGTGCCATCAGTGAGTTCGTGGAGAGCTCCTACAATGAGCAGTTCTTC
CAISEFVESSYNEQFF
>TRBV28|TRBJ2-7|.|.
TGTGCCAGCAGTTTATTCGGGTTTACCTACGAGCAGTACTTC
CASSLFGFTYEQYF
>TRBV29-1|TRBJ1-1|TRBD1|few
TGCAGCGTTGCAGGGGGGGCGAACACTGAAGCTTTCTTT
CSVAGGANTEAFF
>TRBV25-1|TRBJ2-2|.|.
TGTGCCAGCAGGATCCTAACCGGGGAGCTGTTTTTT
CASRILTGELFF
>TRBV27|TRBJ2-2|.|.
TGTGCCAGCAGTTTAGTTCAAGTCGCTGGCCCAGGGGACACCGGGGAGCTGTTTTTT
CASSLVQVAGPGDTGELFF
>TRBV5-1|TRBJ2-1|.|.
TGCGCCAGCACCGTTCTACGGACCAATGAGCAGTTCTTC
CASTVLRTNEQFF
>TRBV4-1|TRBJ2-7|.|.
TGCGCCAGCAGCCAGGCCACAGGGTATCACGAGCAGTACTTC
CASSQATGYHEQYF
>TRBV5-1|TRBJ1-1|TRBD1|few
TGCGCCAGCAGCTGGGAAGCGGGACAGGACCCTGAAGCTTTCTTT
CASSWEAGQDPEAFF
>TRBV9|TRBJ2-6|TRBD1|once
TGTGCCAGCAGCGAGGACAGGTTCAGCTCTGGGGCCAACGTCCTGACTTTC
CASSEDRFSSGANVLTF
>TRBV4-2|TRBJ2-1|TRBD2|once
TGTGCCAGCAGCCAGCCACTAGCGGGACCAAAAAACAATGAGCAGTTCTTC
CASSQPLAGPKNNEQFF
>TRBV5-4|TRBJ1-1|TRBD1|.
TGTGCCAGCAGCGGGTACAGGGGGAACACTGAAGCTTTCTTT
CASSGYRGNTEAFF
>TRBV11-3|TRBJ1-1|TRBD1|.
TGTGCCAGCAGCCCACGACAGGGAGAGACTGAAGCTTTCTTT
CASSPRQGETEAFF
>TRBV19|TRBJ2-1|.|.
TGTGCCAGTAGTATCGGGGTAGGGTTAGCCTACAATGAGCAGTTCTTC
CASSIGVGLAYNEQFF
>TRBV9|TRBJ2-2|.|.
TGTGCCAGCAGCGCCCCGCGGGATTTAACGAACACCGGGGAGCTGTTTTTT
CASSAPRDLTNTGELFF
>TRBV28|TRBJ1-2|TRBD1|.
TGTGCCAGCAGCCGGACAGGGGGTGACTATGGCTACACCTTC
CASSRTGGDYGYTF
>TRBV27|TRBJ2-1|TRBD2|.
TGTGCCAGCAGTTTACTAGCGGGAGCCTACAATGAGCAGTTCTTC
CASSLLAGAYNEQFF
>TRBV7-9|TRBJ2-4|.|.
TGTGCCAGCAGCACCCGGGACGGGAAAAACATTCAGTACTTC
CASSTRDGKNIQYF
>TRBV27|TRBJ2-1|.|.
TGTGCCAGCAGTCTTACGGGGACTTACTCCTACAATGAGCAGTTCTTC
CASSLTGTYSYNEQFF
>TRBV5-8|TRBJ2-3|TRBD2|.
TGTGCCAGCAGCACCGGACTAGCGGGAGCTGCAGATACGCAGTATTTT
CASSTGLAGAADTQYF
>TRBV4-3|TRBJ2-7|TRBD1|.
TGCGCCAGCAGCCAGAGGACAGGGTTGGGACTTTCCTACGAGCAGTACTTC
CASSQRTGLGLSYEQYF
>TRBV7-9|TRBJ1-4|.|.
TGTGCCAGCAGCTCGGAGGGGCAAAATGAAAAACTGTTTTTT
CASSSEGQNEKLFF
>TRBV27|TRBJ2-7|TRBD2|.
TGTGCCAGCAGTACCCGACAGGGATTTTTGGGACTAGCCCTCTACGAGCAGTACTTC
CASSTRQGFLGLALYEQYF
>TRBV4-1|TRBJ2-1|TRBD2|once
TGCGCCAGCAGCCAAAGGGGATTAGCGGGGATTTATGAGCAGTTCTTC
CASSQRGLAGIYEQFF
>TRBV27|TRBJ2-3|TRBD1|.
TGTGCCAGCAGTTCGACAGGGCGCAGGGCAGATACGCAGTATTTT
CASSSTGRRADTQYF